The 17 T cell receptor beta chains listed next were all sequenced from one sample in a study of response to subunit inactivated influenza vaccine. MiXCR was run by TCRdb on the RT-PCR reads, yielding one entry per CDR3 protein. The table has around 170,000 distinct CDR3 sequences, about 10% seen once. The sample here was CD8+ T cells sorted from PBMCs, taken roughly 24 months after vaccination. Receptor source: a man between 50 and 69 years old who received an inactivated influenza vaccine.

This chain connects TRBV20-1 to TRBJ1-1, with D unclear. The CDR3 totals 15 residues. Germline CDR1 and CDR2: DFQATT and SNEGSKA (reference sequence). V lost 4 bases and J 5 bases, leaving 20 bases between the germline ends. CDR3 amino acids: CSAIPLRDRRTEAFF. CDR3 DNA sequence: TGCAGTGCTATCCCCTTGAGGGATCGTCGTACTGAAGCTTTCTTT.

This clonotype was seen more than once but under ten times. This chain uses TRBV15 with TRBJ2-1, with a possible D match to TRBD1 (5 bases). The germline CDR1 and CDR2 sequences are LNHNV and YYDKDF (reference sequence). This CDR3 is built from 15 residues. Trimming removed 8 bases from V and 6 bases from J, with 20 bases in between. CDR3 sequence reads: CATRSGSRQGNEQFF. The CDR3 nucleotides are TGTGCCACCCGGTCAGGATCCCGGCAGGGCAATGAGCAGTTCTTC.

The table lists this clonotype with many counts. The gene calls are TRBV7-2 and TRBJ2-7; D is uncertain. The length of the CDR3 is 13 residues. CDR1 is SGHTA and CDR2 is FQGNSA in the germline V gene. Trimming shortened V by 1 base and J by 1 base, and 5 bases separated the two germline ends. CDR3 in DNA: TGTGCCAGCAGCTTAGTGGAGTCCTACGAGCAGTACTTC. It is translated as CASSLVESYEQYF.

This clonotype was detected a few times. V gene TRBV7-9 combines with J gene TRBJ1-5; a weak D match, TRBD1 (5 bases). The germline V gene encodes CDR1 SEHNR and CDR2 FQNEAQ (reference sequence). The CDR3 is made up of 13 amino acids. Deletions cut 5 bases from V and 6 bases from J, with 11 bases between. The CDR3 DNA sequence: TGTGCCAGCAGCCCCAACAGGCTTCAGCCCCAGCATTTT. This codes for CASSPNRLQPQHF.

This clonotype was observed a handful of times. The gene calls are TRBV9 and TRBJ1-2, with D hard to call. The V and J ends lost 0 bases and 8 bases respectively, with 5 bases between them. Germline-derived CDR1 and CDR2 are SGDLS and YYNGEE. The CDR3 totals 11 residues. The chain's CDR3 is CASSVADGYTF. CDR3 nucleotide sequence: TGTGCCAGCAGCGTAGCGGACGGCTACACCTTC.

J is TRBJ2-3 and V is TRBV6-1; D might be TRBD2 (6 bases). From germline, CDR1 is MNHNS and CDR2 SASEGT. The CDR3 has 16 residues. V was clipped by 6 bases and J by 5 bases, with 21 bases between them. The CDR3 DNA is TGTGCCAGCAGCTTGTCACTAGCCCTAAATGTAGATACGCAGTATTTT. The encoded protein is CASSLSLALNVDTQYF.

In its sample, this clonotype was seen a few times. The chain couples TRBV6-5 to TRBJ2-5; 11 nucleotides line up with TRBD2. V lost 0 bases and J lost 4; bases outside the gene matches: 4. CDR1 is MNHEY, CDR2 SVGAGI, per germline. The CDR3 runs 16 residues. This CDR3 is CASSYSASGRPETQYF. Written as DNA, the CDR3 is TGTGCCAGCAGTTACTCGGCTAGCGGGAGGCCAGAGACCCAGTACTTC.

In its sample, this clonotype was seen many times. The CDR3 loop is CASSLGQGDQPQHF. Written as DNA, the CDR3 is TGTGCCAGCAGCTTAGGCCAGGGGGATCAGCCCCAGCATTTT. The chain combines TRBV7-9 with TRBJ1-5, with 7 bases matching TRBD1. Germline V gene data show CDR1 as SEHNR and CDR2 as FQNEAQ (reference sequence). V lost 1 base to trimming and J lost 5 bases; unmatched junction nucleotides: 2. The CDR3 is 14 amino acids.

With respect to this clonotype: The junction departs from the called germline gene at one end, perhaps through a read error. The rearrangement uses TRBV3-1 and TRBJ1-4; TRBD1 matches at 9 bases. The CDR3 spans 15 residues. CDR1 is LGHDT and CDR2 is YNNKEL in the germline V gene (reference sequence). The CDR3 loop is CASGQYDRGKEKLFF. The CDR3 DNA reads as TGTGCCAGCGGCCAATACGACAGGGGGAAGGAAAAACTGTTTTTT.

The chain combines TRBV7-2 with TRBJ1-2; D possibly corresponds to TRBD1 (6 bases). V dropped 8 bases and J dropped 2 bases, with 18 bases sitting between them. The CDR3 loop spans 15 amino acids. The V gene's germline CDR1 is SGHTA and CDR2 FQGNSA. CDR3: CASGVPGHPNYGYTF. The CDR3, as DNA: TGTGCCAGCGGGGTTCCGGGACACCCCAACTATGGCTACACCTTC. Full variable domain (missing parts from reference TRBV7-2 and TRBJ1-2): GAGVSQSPSNKVTEKGKDVELRCDPISGHTALYWYRQSLGQGLEFLIYFQGNSAPDKSGLPSDRFSAERTGGSVSTLTIQRTQQEDSAVYLCASGVPGHPNYGYTFGSGTRLTVV.

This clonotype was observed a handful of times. In nucleotides, the CDR3 is TGTGCCAGCAGCTCAGGGGCGGGAGCGGCAAAACTGTTTTTT. Its translation is CASSSGAGAAKLFF. The genes are TRBV12-3 or TRBV12-4 and TRBJ1-4, with D maybe TRBD1 (6 bases). The CDR3 runs to 14 residues. V gave up 6 bases and J gave up 10 bases, with 18 bases separating them.

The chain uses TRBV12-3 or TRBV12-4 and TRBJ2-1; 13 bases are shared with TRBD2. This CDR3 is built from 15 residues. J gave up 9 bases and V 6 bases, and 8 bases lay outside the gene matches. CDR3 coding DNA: TGTGCCAGCAGCCTCGGACTAGCGGGGGTTGGTGAGCAGTTCTTC. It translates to CASSLGLAGVGEQFF.

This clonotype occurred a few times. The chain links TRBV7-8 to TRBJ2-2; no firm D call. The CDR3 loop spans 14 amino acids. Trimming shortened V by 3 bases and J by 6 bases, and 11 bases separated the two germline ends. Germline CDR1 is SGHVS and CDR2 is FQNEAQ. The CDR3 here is CASSFSHRPGELFF. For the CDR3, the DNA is TGTGCCAGCAGCTTCTCCCATCGGCCCGGGGAGCTGTTTTTT.

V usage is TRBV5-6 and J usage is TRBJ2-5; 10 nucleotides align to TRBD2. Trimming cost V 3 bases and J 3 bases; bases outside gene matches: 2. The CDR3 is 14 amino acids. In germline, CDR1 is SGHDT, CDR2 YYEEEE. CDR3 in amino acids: CASSWGTSEETQYF. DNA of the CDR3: TGTGCCAGCAGCTGGGGGACTAGCGAAGAGACCCAGTACTTC.

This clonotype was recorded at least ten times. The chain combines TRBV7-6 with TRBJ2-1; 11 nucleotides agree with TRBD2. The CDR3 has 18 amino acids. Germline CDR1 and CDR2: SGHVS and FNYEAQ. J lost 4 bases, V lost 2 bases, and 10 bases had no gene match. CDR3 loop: CASSLNLAGGYVYNEQFF. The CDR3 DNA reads TGTGCCAGCAGCTTAAACCTAGCGGGAGGATACGTATACAATGAGCAGTTCTTC.

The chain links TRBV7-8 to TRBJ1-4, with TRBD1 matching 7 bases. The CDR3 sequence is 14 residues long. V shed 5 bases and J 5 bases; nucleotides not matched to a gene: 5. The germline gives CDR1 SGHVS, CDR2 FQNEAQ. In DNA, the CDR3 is TGTGCCAGCAGCCTGCTGACAGGGAATGAAAAACTGTTTTTT. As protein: CASSLLTGNEKLFF.

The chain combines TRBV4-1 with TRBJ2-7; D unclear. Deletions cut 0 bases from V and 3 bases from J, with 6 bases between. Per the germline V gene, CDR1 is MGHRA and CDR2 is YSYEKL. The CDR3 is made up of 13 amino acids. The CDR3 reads CASSQDLYYEQYF. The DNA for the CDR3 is TGCGCCAGCAGCCAAGATTTGTACTACGAGCAGTACTTC.